A single TCR beta chain is shown here with its context. TCRdb keeps only in-frame clones here, not all; method: immunoSEQ multiplex PCR. The sample includes over 80,000 clones, approximately 90% of them seen just once. Germline V lookup: CDR1 MNHEY, CDR2 SMNVEV (reference sequence). The CDR3 totals 15 residues. Trimming left V 3 bases short and J 4 bases short, with 15 bases between. The data stem from a study of glioma-infiltrating T cells after dendritic cell vaccination. Study-wide context: Patients had newly diagnosed or recurrent glioblastoma and received dendritic cell vaccines.

Before vaccination, two weeks after the third vaccination, and at progression, PBMC were collected. The receptor comes from a human donor with glioblastoma. Sequenced material: blood, taken before dendritic cell vaccination. The chain employs TRBV27 and TRBJ1-2; D is uncertain. The chain's CDR3 is CASSFLPTTGYGYTF. For the CDR3, the DNA is TGTGCCAGCAGTTTCCTCCCAACCACGGGCTATGGCTACACCTTC.